The 14 T cell receptor beta chains listed next were all sequenced from one sample in a study of shared clonotypes between healthy human individuals. Some clones are missing from TCRdb's copy, which holds only in-frame ones; the method was immunoSEQ multiplex PCR. The sample yields over 300,000 clones, roughly 84% seen once. The sample was memory CD8+ T cells sorted from blood. Subset indicated: CD45RO+ cells pooled with CCR7-negative TemRA cells. Receptors originate from a man between 18 and 29 years old in good health.

The chain carries TRBV6-5 and TRBJ2-7; D remains ambiguous. V dropped 3 bases and J dropped 3 bases, with 15 bases sitting between them. The CDR3 spans 15 residues. CDR1 and CDR2 (germline): MNHEY, SVGAGI. CDR3 in amino acids: CASSYLSRRGYEQYF. The CDR3 bases are TGTGCCAGCAGTTATCTCAGCAGGAGAGGCTACGAGCAGTACTTC.

The V and J genes are TRBV9 and TRBJ2-1, with D perhaps matching TRBD1 (6 bases). Looked up from germline, CDR1 is SGDLS and CDR2 is YYNGEE. The V and J ends lost 4 bases and 4 bases respectively, with 9 bases between them. The CDR3 is 13 amino acids. Written as DNA, the CDR3 is TGTGCCAGCAGCCGGACAGATTACAATGAGCAGTTCTTC. Its protein product is CASSRTDYNEQFF.

This chain connects TRBV6-6 to TRBJ2-5; D is unresolved. Germline CDR1 MNHNY, CDR2 SVGAGI (reference sequence). This CDR3 has 13 amino acids. The V and J ends lost 2 bases and 4 bases respectively, with 8 bases between them. The CDR3 sequence is CASSYRPLETQYF. The CDR3 coding sequence is TGTGCCAGCAGTTACCGGCCTCTAGAGACCCAGTACTTC.

The chain employs TRBV5-4 and TRBJ1-1; D perhaps matches TRBD1 (5 bases). The CDR3 is 14 amino acids. Trimming took off 4 bases at V and 6 bases at J, with 16 bases between the two ends. Germline CDR1 reads SGHNT; CDR2 reads YYREEE (reference sequence). As DNA, the CDR3 is TGTGCCAGCAGCGTCTGGCCAGGGAGTGCTGAAGCTTTCTTT. This sequence encodes CASSVWPGSAEAFF.

A single count supports this clone. The chain employs TRBV4-2 and TRBJ1-6; 7 bases map to TRBD1. The germline CDR1 and CDR2 sequences are LGHNA and YNFKEQ. The CDR3 has 14 amino acids. The junction had 2 bases not matched to a gene; V was cut back by 1 base and J by 8 bases. CDR3 loop: CASSQGDSYSPLHF. CDR3 DNA sequence: TGTGCCAGCAGCCAAGGGGACAGCTATTCACCCCTCCACTTT.

This clone was counted once. The V call is TRBV5-6, the J call TRBJ1-1; D gene ambiguous. From germline, CDR1 is SGHDT and CDR2 YYEEEE. CDR3 length: 16 amino acids. With 4 bases removed from V and 0 bases from J, the gap between germline ends came to 16 bases. The CDR3: CASSPDEAPLNTEAFF. CDR3 nucleotides: TGTGCCAGCAGCCCTGATGAGGCGCCCTTGAACACTGAAGCTTTCTTT.

V gene TRBV18 combines with J gene TRBJ2-1; the match to TRBD1 covers 9 bases. The CDR3 runs to 16 residues. The junction had 5 bases not matched to a gene; V was cut back by 0 bases and J by 5 bases. CDR1 is KGHSH, CDR2 LQKENI, per germline. This CDR3 is CASSPPGDRADNEQFF. In DNA form, the CDR3 reads TGTGCCAGCTCACCACCGGGGGACAGGGCCGACAATGAGCAGTTCTTC.

The chain couples TRBV6-6 to TRBJ2-7; 7 bases map to TRBD2. CDR1 is MNHNY and CDR2 is SVGAGI in the germline V gene (reference sequence). V dropped 4 bases and J dropped 2; count of bases not matched to a gene: 8. The CDR3 is made up of 15 amino acids. CDR3 amino acids: CASSFRGGLAYEQYF. CDR3 sequence (DNA): TGTGCCAGCAGTTTCCGGGGCGGACTAGCCTACGAGCAGTACTTC.

This clone was picked up one time. V is TRBV4-2 and J is TRBJ1-5; D not certain. CDR1 LGHNA and CDR2 YNFKEQ come from the germline V gene. CDR3 length: 17 residues. Trimming removed 0 bases from V and 2 bases from J, with 14 bases in between. CDR3 bases: TGTGCCAGCAGCCAAGAAGGAGGTGATGGGGGCAATCAGCCCCAGCATTTT. It translates to CASSQEGGDGGNQPQHF.

The chain couples TRBV6-1 to TRBJ2-5; 8 bases align to TRBD2. Germline loops: CDR1 MNHNS, CDR2 SASEGT. CDR3 length: 17 amino acids. With V trimmed by 0 bases and J by 5 bases, 11 bases remained unmatched. DNA of the CDR3: TGTGCCAGCAGTGAAGCGCTTCCGGGGGGGCCTAGTGAGACCCAGTACTTC. Translation: CASSEALPGGPSETQYF.

This chain links TRBV7-2 with TRBJ2-3; TRBD2 matches at 7 bases. This CDR3 has 16 residues. CDR1 is SGHTA, CDR2 FQGNSA, per germline. J gave up 2 bases and V 1 base, and 6 bases lay outside the gene matches. The CDR3 DNA follows: TGTGCCAGCAGCTTAGGTTCCCTAGCGGACACAGATACGCAGTATTTT. The encoded protein is CASSLGSLADTDTQYF. Based on the CDR3 plus reference TRBV7-2 and TRBJ2-3, the full variable domain is GAGVSQSPSNKVTEKGKDVELRCDPISGHTALYWYRQSLGQGLEFLIYFQGNSAPDKSGLPSDRFSAERTGGSVSTLTIQRTQQEDSAVYLCASSLGSLADTDTQYFGPGTRLTVL.

The chain has TRBV7-2 and TRBJ2-1; D might be TRBD1 (5 bases). CDR1 is SGHTA, CDR2 FQGNSA, per germline. The CDR3 is 14 amino acids. V lost 1 base, J lost 5 bases, and 9 bases lay in between. The DNA of the CDR3 is TGTGCCAGCAGCTTAGTGGACACCGACAATGAGCAGTTCTTC. Its translation is CASSLVDTDNEQFF.

The chain links TRBV10-2 to TRBJ1-1, with D tentatively TRBD1 (6 bases). This CDR3 has 13 residues. The germline V gene encodes CDR1 WSHSY and CDR2 SAAADI. The V end lost 10 bases, the J end lost 4 bases, and 16 bases lay between the germline ends. CDR3 residues: CAMGRGMGTEAFF. The CDR3 region has the DNA TGCGCCATGGGGAGGGGGATGGGCACTGAAGCTTTCTTT.

In this sample, this clone turned up once. The chain has TRBV6-5 and TRBJ1-2, with D possibly being TRBD1 (5 bases). V dropped 0 bases and J dropped 4 bases, with 15 bases sitting between them. The CDR3 totals 16 residues. The V gene's germline CDR1 is MNHEY and CDR2 SVGAGI. The CDR3 loop reads CASSYSRQGPSYGYTF. CDR3 bases: TGTGCCAGCAGTTACTCCCGGCAGGGCCCTAGCTATGGCTACACCTTC.